A single sample gave rise to the 27 T cell receptor beta chains below, sequenced in a study of blood T cells in healthy people across ages. A second about 6 to 12 cycle PCR used barcoded and J-beta primers. Each CDR3 protein gets one entry after TCRdb re-called the 5' RACE reads with MiXCR. The sample holds around 650,000 distinct CDR3 sequences; approximately 29% are singletons and the top ten take approximately 15%. The sequencing input was blood. The source of these receptors is a woman over 75 in good health.

This clonotype has a count of ten or more. The chain combines TRBV2 with TRBJ1-2; no clear D. CDR3 size: 14 residues. Germline V gene data show CDR1 as SNHLY and CDR2 as FYNNEI. The V gene lost 6 bases and the J gene lost 0 bases, with 11 bases spanning the gap. The CDR3 reads CASSFTAANYGYTF. CDR3 in DNA: TGTGCCAGCAGCTTTACCGCAGCTAACTATGGCTACACCTTC.

In this sample, this clonotype turned up many times. This sequence joins TRBV28 and TRBJ2-1, with a weak D call TRBD1 (7 bases). CDR3 length equals 15 residues. Germline CDR1 MDHEN, CDR2 SYDVKM. V dropped 10 bases and J dropped 1 base, with 17 bases sitting between them. The CDR3 protein is CAIEEGAHSYNEQFF. CDR3 bases: TGTGCCATTGAGGAGGGGGCACATTCCTACAATGAGCAGTTCTTC.

The chain links TRBV5-1 to TRBJ1-1; 12 positions agree with TRBD1. CDR1 is SGHRS, CDR2 YFSETQ, per germline. The CDR3 contains 16 residues. Trimming removed 3 bases from V and 2 bases from J; junction bases left unmatched: 5. The CDR3 bases are TGCGCCAGCAGCTGGGGACAGGGGGCGAGAAACACTGAAGCTTTCTTT. Protein sequence: CASSWGQGARNTEAFF.

This clonotype was counted between two and nine times. J is TRBJ1-6 and V is TRBV5-1, with 9 bases identical to TRBD1. V shed 3 bases and J 9 bases; nucleotides not matched to a gene: 7. The CDR3 contains 15 residues. The germline V gene encodes CDR1 SGHRS and CDR2 YFSETQ. The CDR3 DNA reads as TGCGCCAGCAGCTCGGGGACAGGGAGTTTTTCACCCCTCCACTTT. Translating gives CASSSGTGSFSPLHF.

This clonotype was observed many times. This rearrangement joins TRBV12-3 or TRBV12-4 to TRBJ2-5; 9 bases are a match to TRBD2. With 5 bases clipped from V and 4 bases from J, the junction kept 5 bases outside the gene matches. This CDR3 region has 14 residues. CDR3 nucleotides: TGTGCCAGCAGTAAAGCGGGGGGACTAGAGACCCAGTACTTC. Translated: CASSKAGGLETQYF.

The V call is TRBV7-9, the J call TRBJ1-4; the D is unclear. Trimming took 4 bases from V and 7 from J, leaving 13 bases between them. CDR3 size: 14 residues. CDR1 and CDR2 from the germline V gene are SEHNR and FQNEAQ (reference sequence). The CDR3 region is CASSYGEETEKLFF. The CDR3 DNA follows: TGTGCCAGCAGCTACGGGGAAGAAACTGAAAAACTGTTTTTT.

This clonotype has ten or more counts. The chain is built from TRBV11-2 and TRBJ2-3, with 7 positions matching TRBD1. Germline V gene data show CDR1 as SGHAT and CDR2 as FQNNGV. This CDR3 contains 16 residues. J was trimmed by 1 base and V by 5 bases; bases with no gene match: 9. CDR3 protein: CASSLRTGKRTDTQYF. CDR3 nucleotide sequence: TGTGCCAGCAGCCTTCGGACAGGCAAACGCACAGATACGCAGTATTTT.

Many counts were recorded for this clonotype. It may be a read error: a sequence one base away is much more abundant. The rearrangement joins TRBV7-2 to TRBJ2-5, with D perhaps TRBD2 (6 bases). CDR3 length equals 14 residues. Between the trimmed V and J ends, which lost 3 bases and 3 bases, there was a span of 11 bases. Germline assignment: CDR1 SGHTA and CDR2 FQGNSA. The CDR3 sequence: CASSLGLSEETQYF. CDR3 nucleotides: TGTGCCAGCAGCTTGGGACTCTCGGAAGAGACCCAGTACTTC.

This clonotype was seen a few times. The chain recombines TRBV20-1 with TRBJ1-1, with 7 nucleotides matching TRBD1. After removal of 2 bases from V and 4 bases from J, the junction contained 7 bases not matched to a gene. This CDR3 region has 14 residues. Per germline, CDR1 DFQATT and CDR2 SNEGSKA (reference sequence). The CDR3 spells CSARLGQASTEAFF. Here the CDR3 DNA reads TGCAGTGCTAGACTAGGACAGGCAAGCACTGAAGCTTTCTTT.

The chain couples TRBV3-1 to TRBJ1-4; D is undetermined. The CDR3 length is 15 residues. Germline V CDR1 and CDR2: LGHDT, YNNKEL (reference sequence). Trimming removed 0 bases from V and 7 bases from J, with 12 bases in between. The DNA of the CDR3 is TGTGCCAGCAGCCAAGATCTCGTCAGGTCTGAAAAACTGTTTTTT. It yields the protein CASSQDLVRSEKLFF.

Of note for this clonotype: A junction end diverges from the germline sequence, so it may reflect a read error. This rearrangement joins TRBV7-2 to TRBJ1-2; D perhaps matches TRBD1 (6 bases). The CDR3 spans 15 residues. The germline gives CDR1 SGHTA, CDR2 FQGNSA. The CDR3 here is CASSLAGTPNYGHTF. CDR3 DNA: TGTGCCAGCAGCTTAGCGGGGACACCTAACTATGGCCACACCTTC.

The sample holds many counts of this clonotype. The chain combines TRBV28 with TRBJ2-1; no clear D. CDR3 length equals 15 residues. The V gene's germline CDR1 is MDHEN and CDR2 SYDVKM. Deletions cut 3 bases from V and 10 bases from J, with 19 bases between. The CDR3 DNA sequence: TGTGCCAGCAGTTTCGATTTACAACCGGCAAGAGAGCAGTTCTTC. Translated: CASSFDLQPAREQFF.

This clonotype was detected only a few times. The gene calls are TRBV30 and TRBJ2-5; the D gene is possibly TRBD2 (5 bases). The CDR3 sequence is 14 residues long. CDR1 and CDR2 (germline): GTSNPN, SVGIG (reference sequence). With 0 bases removed from V and 5 bases from J, the gap between germline ends came to 13 bases. The CDR3 DNA sequence: TGTGCCTGGAGTGTCCAGGCGACGGGGGAGACCCAGTACTTC. Translation: CAWSVQATGETQYF.

The chain combines TRBV6-5 with TRBJ1-4, with D perhaps TRBD1 (5 bases). This CDR3 comprises 14 residues. Germline V CDR1 and CDR2: MNHEY, SVGAGI. The germline V and J ends were trimmed by 6 bases and 7 bases, with 15 bases remaining between them. This chain's CDR3 is CASRSMGRSEKLFF. In nucleotides, the CDR3 is TGTGCCAGCAGATCGATGGGGCGCAGTGAAAAACTGTTTTTT.

The sample holds a few counts of this clonotype. The chain employs TRBV5-6 and TRBJ1-6; D unresolved. Germline-derived CDR1 and CDR2 are SGHDT and YYEEEE. V gave up 2 bases and J gave up 0 bases, with 12 bases separating them. CDR3 length: 17 residues. As DNA, the CDR3 is TGTGCCAGCAGCTTTTTAGGACCGAGCTCCTATAATTCACCCCTCCACTTT. Protein sequence: CASSFLGPSSYNSPLHF.

The rearrangement links TRBV5-1 to TRBJ1-1; D is perhaps TRBD1 (6 bases). The CDR3 spans 13 residues. Germline loops: CDR1 SGHRS, CDR2 YFSETQ. Trimming pared 0 bases from V and 6 bases from J, leaving 9 bases between. CDR3 DNA sequence: TGCGCCAGCAGCTTGGTACAGGGCGCTGAAGCTTTCTTT. Residues: CASSLVQGAEAFF.

Comments on this clonotype: Possible read error: a much larger clone is one base away. This is likely a read error, given that the CDR3 carries no conserved phenylalanine or tryptophan at its end. Here the CDR3 reads CASSQAYRNSPLHV. The CDR3 region has the DNA TGTGCCAGCAGCCAAGCCTACAGGAATTCACCCCTCCACGTT. The J gene is TRBJ1-6, the V gene TRBV4-2, with D perhaps TRBD1 (5 bases). The CDR3 has 14 amino acids. V lost 1 base, J lost 7 bases, and 8 bases lay in between. The germline gives CDR1 LGHNA, CDR2 YNFKEQ.

The chain combines TRBV9 with TRBJ2-4; D is unresolved. The last part of the DNA fits TRBJ2-7 better; the J call may be wrong. The CDR3 consists of 15 residues. CDR1 and CDR2 (germline): SGDLS, YYNGEE. This chain's CDR3 is CASSVAYGATYEQYF. The CDR3, as DNA: TGTGCCAGCAGCGTAGCTTATGGCGCAACCTACGAGCAGTACTTC.

Points on this clonotype: This may stem from a read error, because a much larger clone lies one nucleotide away. The rearrangement uses TRBV2 and TRBJ2-7; maybe TRBD1 (5 bases). This CDR3 spans 13 amino acids. Germline CDR1 and CDR2: SNHLY and FYNNEI. V shed 6 bases and J shed 3 bases, with 12 bases lying between them. The CDR3 loop reads CASSMYRCYEQYF. In nucleotides, the CDR3 is TGTGCCAGCAGCATGTACAGGTGCTACGAGCAGTACTTC. The full variable domain, completed using reference TRBV2 and TRBJ2-7, is EPEVTQTPSHQVTQMGQEVILRCVPISNHLYFYWYRQILGQKVEFLVSFYNNEISEKSEIFDDQFSVERPDGSNFTLKIRSTKLEDSAMYFCASSMYRCYEQYFGPGTRLTVT.

There are a few counts of this clonotype. The chain has TRBV11-2 and TRBJ1-1; tentatively, D is TRBD1 (6 bases). This CDR3 spans 15 amino acids. Trimming took 1 base from V and 1 from J, leaving 10 bases between them. The germline V gene encodes CDR1 SGHAT and CDR2 FQNNGV. The CDR3 loop reads CASSLGLDRNTEAFF. In DNA form, the CDR3 reads TGTGCCAGCAGCTTAGGTTTGGACAGGAACACTGAAGCTTTCTTT. The entire variable domain, with the rest obtained from reference TRBV11-2 and TRBJ1-1, is as follows: EAGVAQSPRYKIIEKRQSVAFWCNPISGHATLYWYQQILGQGPKLLIQFQNNGVVDDSQLPKDRFSAERLKGVDSTLKIQPAKLEDSAVYLCASSLGLDRNTEAFFGQGTRLTVV.

The chain couples TRBV30 to TRBJ1-1, with D hard to call. V lost 1 base, J lost 1 base, and 4 bases lay in between. The CDR3 is made up of 12 amino acids. CDR1 GTSNPN and CDR2 SVGIG come from the germline V gene (reference sequence). The CDR3 reads CAWSAQNTEAFF. In DNA, the CDR3 is TGTGCCTGGAGTGCTCAGAACACTGAAGCTTTCTTT.

With regard to this clonotype: Possible read error: a much larger clone is one base away. The chain has TRBV27 and TRBJ2-3; D possibly corresponds to TRBD1 (5 bases). Per germline, CDR1 MNHEY and CDR2 SMNVEV (reference sequence). Between the trimmed V and J ends, which lost 10 bases and 5 bases, there was a span of 16 bases. The CDR3 runs to 13 residues. The CDR3 DNA sequence: TGTGCCAACAGGACCTTAGCAGGAGATACGCAGTATTTT. This sequence encodes CANRTLAGDTQYF.

This clonotype was found many times. In DNA form, the CDR3 reads TGTGCCAGCAGTCTCCACGGCGTGGGGGAGACCCAGTACTTC. This encodes CASSLHGVGETQYF. V and J are TRBV11-1 and TRBJ2-7; D remains ambiguous. The J call is uncertain, as TRBJ2-5 better fits the DNA end. CDR3 length: 14 amino acids. Germline CDR1 is SGHAT and CDR2 is FQDESV (reference sequence).

The rearrangement joins TRBV6-5 to TRBJ2-5; 12 bases align to TRBD2. CDR3 length equals 16 residues. Germline CDR1 reads MNHEY; CDR2 reads SVGAGI. V shed 5 bases and J 2 bases; nucleotides not matched to a gene: 6. The CDR3 is CASSIPGLAGQETQYF. CDR3 coding DNA: TGTGCCAGCAGTATCCCGGGACTAGCGGGTCAAGAGACCCAGTACTTC.

This clonotype was observed many times. The V and J genes are TRBV20-1 and TRBJ2-1, with D perhaps TRBD2 (6 bases). This CDR3 region has 15 residues. Germline CDR1 and CDR2: DFQATT and SNEGSKA (reference sequence). V was cut by 6 bases and J by 0 bases, with 15 bases left in between. CDR3 in amino acids: CSAALAASSYNEQFF. As DNA, the CDR3 is TGCAGTGCCGCCTTAGCGGCGAGCTCCTACAATGAGCAGTTCTTC.

The genes are TRBV24-1 and TRBJ2-5, with 7 nucleotides matching TRBD1. Germline CDR1 KGHDR, CDR2 SFDVKD. The V gene end was trimmed by 9 bases and the J gene end by 0 bases; junction bases not matched to a gene: 3. The CDR3 has 13 residues. The CDR3 spells CATGTVYQETQYF. The CDR3 region has the DNA TGTGCCACCGGGACAGTTTACCAAGAGACCCAGTACTTC.

This clonotype has at least ten counts. The rearrangement links TRBV5-1 to TRBJ1-1; 9 bases are a match to TRBD1. The CDR3 contains 16 residues. Trimming removed 2 bases from V and 6 bases from J; junction bases left unmatched: 11. Germline CDR1 is SGHRS and CDR2 is YFSETQ. CDR3 in DNA: TGCGCCAGCAGCTTAACCGGGACAGGGAGAGGAGCTGAAGCTTTCTTT. Amino acid sequence: CASSLTGTGRGAEAFF.